The T cell receptor (beta chain) described here comes from a study of blood T cell repertoires in COVID-19. At the level of the study: COVID-19 samples from acute and convalescent phases originated in the United States, Italy and Spain.

This CDR3 has 15 amino acids. The germline V gene has CDR1 MNHNS and CDR2 SASEGT. V lost 2 bases, J lost 5 bases, and 6 bases stayed unmatched. The authors' processing: Estimates of nucleated cell counts were drawn from the amplification of reference gene primers. Measured with immunoSEQ multiplex PCR; TCRdb has only the in-frame clones, and not every one. That table supplies the V and J calls and clone size; D and trimming were determined from the DNA. The sample shows over 200,000 clones, 88% of them seen only once. Participant age was roughly 18 to 90 years, and participants resided in 25 or so US areas.

The source material was PBMCs or T cells enriched from blood (not recorded which). V usage is TRBV6-1 and J usage is TRBJ1-2, with 9 bases identical to TRBD1. This clonotype originated in a woman in her 30s who had been exposed to COVID-19. This chain's CDR3 is CASSESLGQGYGYTF. As DNA, the CDR3 is TGTGCCAGCAGTGAAAGTCTCGGACAGGGGTATGGCTACACCTTC.